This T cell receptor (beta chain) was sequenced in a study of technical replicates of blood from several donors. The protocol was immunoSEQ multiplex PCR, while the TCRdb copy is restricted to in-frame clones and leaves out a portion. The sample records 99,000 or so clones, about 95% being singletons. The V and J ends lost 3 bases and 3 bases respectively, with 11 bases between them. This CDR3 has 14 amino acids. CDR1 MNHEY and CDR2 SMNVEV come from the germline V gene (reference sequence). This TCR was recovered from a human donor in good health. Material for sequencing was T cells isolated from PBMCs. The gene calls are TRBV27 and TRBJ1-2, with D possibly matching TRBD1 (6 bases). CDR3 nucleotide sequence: TGTGCCAGCAGTTTGACAGGATTGGACTATGGCTACACCTTC. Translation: CASSLTGLDYGYTF.